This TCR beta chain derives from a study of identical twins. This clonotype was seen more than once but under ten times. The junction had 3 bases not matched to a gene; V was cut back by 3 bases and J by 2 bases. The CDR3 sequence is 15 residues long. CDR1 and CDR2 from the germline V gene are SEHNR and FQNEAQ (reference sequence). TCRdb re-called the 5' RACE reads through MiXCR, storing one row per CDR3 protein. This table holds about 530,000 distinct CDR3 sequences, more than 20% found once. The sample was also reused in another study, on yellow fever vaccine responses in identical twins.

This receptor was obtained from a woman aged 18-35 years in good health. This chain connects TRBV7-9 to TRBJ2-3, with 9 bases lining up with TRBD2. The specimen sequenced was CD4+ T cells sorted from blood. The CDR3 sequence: CASSFPSGNTDTQYF. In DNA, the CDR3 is TGTGCCAGCAGCTTTCCTAGCGGGAACACAGATACGCAGTATTTT.